This T cell receptor (beta chain) stems from a study of T cell responses to AZD1222 COVID-19 vaccine. Findings and caveats of the study: Possibly, clonal diversity was underestimated; donors were largely white British and included more females.

Here immunoSEQ multiplex PCR was the method, and the copy in TCRdb shows in-frame clones only, minus some. This sample has more than 95,000 clones, with 85% to 90% found just once. This CDR3 region has 13 residues. V lost 7 bases and J 12 bases, leaving 17 bases between the germline ends. Looked up from germline, CDR1 is SGDLS and CDR2 is YYNGEE. A remark on this clone: Its antigen remains unidentified.

The chain uses TRBV9 and TRBJ1-6; perhaps TRBD1 as D (5 bases). Specimen: peripheral blood, collected 28 days after the second AZD1222 dose. This TCR derives from an adult who received the AZD1222 COVID-19 vaccine. CDR3 region: CASWGSGNGPLHF. The CDR3 DNA sequence: TGTGCCAGCTGGGGCAGCGGCAATGGACCCCTCCACTTT.